This T cell receptor beta chain was found in a study of blood T cell repertoires in COVID-19. The CDR3 length is 15 residues. The V gene lost 3 bases and the J gene lost 1 base, with 9 bases spanning the gap. Germline lookup yields CDR1 SEHNR and CDR2 FQNEAQ (reference sequence). Assay used: immunoSEQ multiplex PCR; TCRdb lists only in-frame clones, some missing. This table has some 39,000 clones, over 90% appearing once. Note on this clone: This CDR3 is also generated by other DNA sequences in the sample.

Sample: peripheral blood. The V and J genes are TRBV7-9 and TRBJ1-4; perhaps TRBD1 as D (6 bases). The source of this sequence is a human donor in a cohort sampled during active COVID-19. The CDR3 loop reads CASSLETGTNEKLFF. The CDR3 nucleotides are TGTGCCAGCAGCTTGGAGACAGGAACTAATGAAAAACTGTTTTTT.